What follows is one TCR beta chain and its context. Its antigen is not known. Noted treatment: oral pan-JAK inhibitor, 5-10 mg twice daily. As part of sample collection, lesional scalp punch biopsies and peripheral blood were taken from alopecia areata patients. A FACSAria was used to sort CD4+ and CD8+ T cells. These cells came from PBMCs. The sample is drawn from a study of CD8+ T cells in alopecia areata. Whole-study results and caveats: It was lesional scalp, especially alopecia totalis/universalis, that showed higher clonality than normal scalp.

Germline V lookup: CDR1 SGDLS, CDR2 YYNGEE. This CDR3 region has 15 residues. Trimming cost V 0 bases and J 1 base, with 10 bases left between them. Investigators isolated RNA and reverse transcribed it into cDNA to act as the sequencing template. Here immunoSEQ multiplex PCR was the method, and the copy in TCRdb shows in-frame clones only, minus some. The table shows 150,000 to 200,000 clones, with about three fifths occurring only once. The sample in question was CD4+ T cells sorted from blood, obtained at week 49, from a patient treated with tofacitinib. The chain has TRBV9 and TRBJ1-1, with a tentative D call TRBD1 (6 bases). This receptor was taken from a human donor with alopecia areata. This CDR3 reads CASSVDPTGNTEAFF. The CDR3 bases are TGTGCCAGCAGCGTAGACCCGACAGGGAACACTGAAGCTTTCTTT.